This is a list of T cell receptor beta chains from one sample in a study of OX40 agonist ivuxolimab in advanced cancers. Assay used: immunoSEQ multiplex PCR; TCRdb lists only in-frame clones, some missing. The table lists 78,000 or so clones, roughly 90% of them singletons, with roughly a tenth in the top ten. Sample: CD4+ or CD8+ T cells sorted from blood, taken in a trial of the OX40 agonist ivuxolimab. These receptors came from an adult with an advanced solid tumor such as melanoma, head and neck, liver or kidney cancer. Both conserved end residues are part of each CDR3. The order of the fields is D gene, V gene, J gene, clone size, CDR3 DNA, CDR3 protein. The D gene is left open where the match is weak. Size values are once, few and many counts, or a class for expanded clones, and some rows have none.

d_gene: .; v_gene: TRBV7-8; j_gene: TRBJ1-5; abundance: once; CDR3nt: TGTGCCAGCAGCCCAGGGGCCCCCGGGGGGCCCCAGCATTTT; CDR3aa: CASSPGAPGGPQHF
d_gene: .; v_gene: TRBV6-6; j_gene: TRBJ2-7; abundance: .; CDR3nt: TGTGCCAGCAGTTACTCTGCCAGAGCCTACGAGCAGTACTTC; CDR3aa: CASSYSARAYEQYF
d_gene: TRBD1; v_gene: TRBV14; j_gene: TRBJ2-5; abundance: .; CDR3nt: TGTGCCAGCAGCCAAGAGTGGGACAGGGGAGAGACCCAGTACTTC; CDR3aa: CASSQEWDRGETQYF
d_gene: .; v_gene: TRBV9; j_gene: TRBJ2-5; abundance: .; CDR3nt: TGTGCCAGCAGCGTAGGGAACAGCCAAGAGACCCAGTACTTC; CDR3aa: CASSVGNSQETQYF
d_gene: TRBD1; v_gene: TRBV5-8; j_gene: TRBJ2-7; abundance: .; CDR3nt: TGTGCCAGCAGTTTTGGGTCCGGGACAGGGAACTACGAGCAGTACTTC; CDR3aa: CASSFGSGTGNYEQYF
d_gene: .; v_gene: TRBV4-1; j_gene: TRBJ2-7; abundance: .; CDR3nt: TGCGCCAGCAGCCAAGTACCTCGGACGGACGCCTACGAGCAGTACTTC; CDR3aa: CASSQVPRTDAYEQYF
d_gene: TRBD2; v_gene: TRBV9; j_gene: TRBJ2-3; abundance: .; CDR3nt: TGTGCCAGCGCTACCGGGGGGAGCTACACAGATACGCAGTATTTT; CDR3aa: CASATGGSYTDTQYF
d_gene: TRBD1; v_gene: TRBV7-7; j_gene: TRBJ2-1; abundance: .; CDR3nt: TGTGCTAGCAGCTTAATCCAGGGGGCCGAGCAGTTCTTC; CDR3aa: CASSLIQGAEQFF
d_gene: .; v_gene: TRBV6-1; j_gene: TRBJ2-3; abundance: .; CDR3nt: TGTGCCAGCACCCCCTGGGGCCCAGATACGCAGTATTTT; CDR3aa: CASTPWGPDTQYF
d_gene: .; v_gene: TRBV5-1; j_gene: TRBJ1-2; abundance: .; CDR3nt: TGCGCCAGCACCCCATCGGGGGACGGAGGCTTTAACTATGGCTACACCTTC; CDR3aa: CASTPSGDGGFNYGYTF
d_gene: .; v_gene: TRBV10-2; j_gene: TRBJ2-1; abundance: .; CDR3nt: TGCGCCACCCTGGGGGGTACAGGGAGCTCCTACAATGAGCAGTTCTTC; CDR3aa: CATLGGTGSSYNEQFF
d_gene: TRBD2; v_gene: TRBV9; j_gene: TRBJ2-3; abundance: .; CDR3nt: TGTGCCAGCAGCGCTAGCGGGGTTAGCACAGATACGCAGTATTTT; CDR3aa: CASSASGVSTDTQYF
d_gene: TRBD2; v_gene: TRBV4-1; j_gene: TRBJ2-3; abundance: .; CDR3nt: TGCGCCAGCAGCCAAGTCGGGGCGGGGGGGGCAGATACGCAGTATTTT; CDR3aa: CASSQVGAGGADTQYF
d_gene: .; v_gene: TRBV5-1; j_gene: TRBJ2-5; abundance: .; CDR3nt: TGCGCCAGCAGCCTGTGGGCAGAAGAGACCCAGTACTTC; CDR3aa: CASSLWAEETQYF
d_gene: TRBD1; v_gene: TRBV14; j_gene: TRBJ2-7; abundance: .; CDR3nt: TGTGCCAGCAATGGACAGGGGAGGTTCTACGAGCAGTACTTC; CDR3aa: CASNGQGRFYEQYF
d_gene: TRBD2; v_gene: TRBV7-7; j_gene: TRBJ2-5; abundance: .; CDR3nt: TGTGCTAGCAGCCAAACTAGCGGGGGACAAGAGACCCAGTACTTC; CDR3aa: CASSQTSGGQETQYF
d_gene: .; v_gene: TRBV4-1; j_gene: TRBJ1-2; abundance: .; CDR3nt: TGCGCCAGCAGCCAAGTCAGGGACAACTATGGCTACACCTTC; CDR3aa: CASSQVRDNYGYTF
d_gene: TRBD1; v_gene: TRBV2; j_gene: TRBJ2-3; abundance: .; CDR3nt: TGTGCCCGACGACAGGGAAACACAGATACGCAGTATTTT; CDR3aa: CARRQGNTDTQYF
d_gene: .; v_gene: TRBV9; j_gene: TRBJ2-5; abundance: .; CDR3nt: TGTGCCAGCAGCGTAGGCCCAGCGGGCCAAGAGACCCAGTACTTC; CDR3aa: CASSVGPAGQETQYF
d_gene: TRBD1; v_gene: TRBV11-2; j_gene: TRBJ2-3; abundance: .; CDR3nt: TGTGCCAGCAGCTACACCCCCCCGGGACAGGGCCGCACAGATACGCAGTATTTT; CDR3aa: CASSYTPPGQGRTDTQYF
d_gene: TRBD1; v_gene: TRBV5-1; j_gene: TRBJ1-1; abundance: once; CDR3nt: TGCGCCAGCAGTCCGACAGGGTACACTGAAGCTTTCTTT; CDR3aa: CASSPTGYTEAFF
d_gene: TRBD1; v_gene: TRBV4-1; j_gene: TRBJ2-7; abundance: .; CDR3nt: TGCGCCAGCAGCCAATTGGGACAGTCTTACGAGCAGTACTTC; CDR3aa: CASSQLGQSYEQYF
d_gene: .; v_gene: TRBV6-5; j_gene: TRBJ2-7; abundance: .; CDR3nt: TGTGCCAGCAGTTACTCGGCAGGGGAGACTACGTACGAGCAGTACTTC; CDR3aa: CASSYSAGETTYEQYF
d_gene: .; v_gene: TRBV4-1; j_gene: TRBJ1-1; abundance: few; CDR3nt: TGCGCCAGCAGGGCCGGGCAGAGTGAAGCTTTCTTT; CDR3aa: CASRAGQSEAFF